This T cell receptor (beta chain) was obtained from a study of T cell responses to AZD1222 COVID-19 vaccine. Study observations and caveats: Females made up more of the donors, who were largely white British, and clonal diversity may have come out too low.

Profiling relied on immunoSEQ multiplex PCR, and the TCRdb table lists in-frame clones only, not all of them. Of about 140,000 clones in the sample, 85% to 90% were seen once. Note on this clone: The target antigen is unknown.

This CDR3 has 16 residues. Trimming cost V 1 base and J 4 bases, with 15 bases left between them. The V gene's germline CDR1 is SGHRS and CDR2 YFSETQ. Here the sequenced sample was peripheral blood, taken 28 days after the second AZD1222 dose. The chain has TRBV5-1 and TRBJ1-3, with unresolved D. The receptor was isolated from an adult who received the AZD1222 COVID-19 vaccine. The CDR3 nucleotides are TGCGCCAGCAGCTTGTATGGCAGCGGCCCCGGAAACACCATATATTTT. Encoded protein: CASSLYGSGPGNTIYF.